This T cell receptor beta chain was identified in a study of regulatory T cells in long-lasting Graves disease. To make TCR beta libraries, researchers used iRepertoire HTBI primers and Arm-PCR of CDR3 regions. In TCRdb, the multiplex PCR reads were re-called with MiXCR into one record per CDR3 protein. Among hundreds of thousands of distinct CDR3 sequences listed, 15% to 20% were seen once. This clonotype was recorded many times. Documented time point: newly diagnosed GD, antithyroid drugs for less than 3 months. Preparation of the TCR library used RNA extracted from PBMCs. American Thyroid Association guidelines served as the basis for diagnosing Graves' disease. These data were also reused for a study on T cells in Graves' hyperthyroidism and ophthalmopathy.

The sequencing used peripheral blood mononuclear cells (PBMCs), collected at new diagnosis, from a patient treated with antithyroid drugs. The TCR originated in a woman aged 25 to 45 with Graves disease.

This chain's CDR3 is CASGSTSSYEQYF. The DNA of the CDR3 is TGTGCCAGCGGAAGTACGAGCTCCTACGAGCAGTACTTC. The V call is TRBV6-1, the J call TRBJ2-7, with no clear D. The ends were cut back, 8 bases at V and 0 bases at J, with 11 bases in the middle. The CDR3 contains 13 residues. Germline loops: CDR1 MNHNS, CDR2 SASEGT.